This T cell receptor beta chain appears in the sequencing data of a study of CD8 T cells in Susac syndrome. An amount of RNA that ranged from about 0.45 to 1 ug was reverse transcribed with random hexamers. TCRdb reprocessed the immunoSEQ multiplex PCR reads via MiXCR and lists one record per CDR3 protein. The sample records 250,000 to 300,000 distinct CDR3 sequences, 70% to 90% being singletons. This clonotype was observed once. This CDR3 region has 12 residues. Germline loops: CDR1 MDHEN, CDR2 SYDVKM. Trimming cost V 4 bases and J 3 bases, with 7 bases left between them. The receptor's source is a human donor with multiple sclerosis. Source material: CD8+ T cells from PBMCs. The rearrangement links TRBV28 to TRBJ2-7; D is unclear. CDR3 in DNA: TGTGCCAGCAGTTCCGTTTACTACGAGCAGTACTTC. Translating it yields CASSSVYYEQYF.